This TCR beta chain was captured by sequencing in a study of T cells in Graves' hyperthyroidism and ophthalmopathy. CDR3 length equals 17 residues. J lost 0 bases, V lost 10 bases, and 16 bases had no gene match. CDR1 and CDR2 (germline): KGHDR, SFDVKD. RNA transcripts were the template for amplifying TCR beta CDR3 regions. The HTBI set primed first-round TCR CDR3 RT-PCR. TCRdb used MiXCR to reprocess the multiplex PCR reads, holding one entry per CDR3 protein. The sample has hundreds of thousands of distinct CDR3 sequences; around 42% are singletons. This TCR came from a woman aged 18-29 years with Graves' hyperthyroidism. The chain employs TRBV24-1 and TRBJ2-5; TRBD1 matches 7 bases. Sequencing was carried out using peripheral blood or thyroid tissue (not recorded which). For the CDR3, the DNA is TGTGCCACTGCTGAGAGTACAGGGGTTGGAGACCAAGAGACCCAGTACTTC. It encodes CATAESTGVGDQETQYF.